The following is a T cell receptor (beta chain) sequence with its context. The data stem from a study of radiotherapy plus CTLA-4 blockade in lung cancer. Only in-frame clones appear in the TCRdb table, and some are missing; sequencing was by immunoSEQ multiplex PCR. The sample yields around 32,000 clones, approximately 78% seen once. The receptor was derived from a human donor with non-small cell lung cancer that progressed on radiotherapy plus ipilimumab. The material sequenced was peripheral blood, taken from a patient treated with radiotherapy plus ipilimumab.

The CDR3 here is CSVLPDRVINTEAFF. The CDR3 DNA sequence: TGCAGCGTTCTGCCGGACAGGGTGATCAACACTGAAGCTTTCTTT. The gene calls are TRBV29-1 and TRBJ1-1; 8 bases agree with TRBD1. CDR3 length: 15 residues. Germline CDR1 reads SQVTM; CDR2 reads ANQGSEA. The V and J ends lost 5 bases and 2 bases, in that order; junction bases with no gene match: 10.